These T cell receptor beta chains were read from a single sample in a study of Graves' ophthalmopathy and Graves' hyperthyroidism. MiXCR was run by TCRdb on the multiplex PCR reads, yielding one entry per CDR3 protein. The sample lists about 500,000 distinct CDR3 sequences, under 40% seen once, with around 4.6% in the top ten. Sequencing was performed on peripheral blood or thyroid tissue (not recorded which). All receptors come from an adult man with Graves' hyperthyroidism. The CDR3 runs from the conserved cysteine through the conserved F or W. Each record gives: D gene, CDR3 length, V gene, J gene, clone size, CDR3 DNA, CDR3 protein. A D gene is named only where the DNA matches it firmly. Some rows mark clone size as missing; the rest say once, few, many or name a class of expanded clone.

>TRBD1|14|TRBV9|TRBJ1-6|many
TGTGCCAGCAGCGCCCTAGACAGGGGATCACCCCTCCACTTT
CASSALDRGSPLHF
>TRBD1|14|TRBV12-3/TRBV12-4|TRBJ1-5|many
TGTGCCAGCAGGTCGACAGGGGCCAATCAGCCCCAGCATTTT
CASRSTGANQPQHF
>TRBD2|11|TRBV3-1|TRBJ2-2|NA
TGTGCCAGCAGCCGTGGGACTAGCGGGGTTTTT
CASSRGTSGVF
>TRBD1|19|TRBV15|TRBJ1-6|many
TGTGCCACCAGCAGAGATCTAGGACAGGGGATCGGCGGCGATTCACCCCTCCACTTT
CATSRDLGQGIGGDSPLHF
>TRBD1|13|TRBV29-1|TRBJ1-2|once
TGCAGCCCCGGACAGGGCGTAAACTATGGCTACACCTTC
CSPGQGVNYGYTF
>NA|17|TRBV2|TRBJ1-3|few
TGTGCCAGCAGTGGAGGAGGTCAGGGGAGGTATGGCTACACCATATATTTT
CASSGGGQGRYGYTIYF
>NA|16|TRBV5-4|TRBJ1-2|NA
TGTGCCAGCTCACCAGGCTCGGCAGGGGAAGCCTATGGCTACACCTTC
CASSPGSAGEAYGYTF
>NA|12|TRBV29-1|TRBJ2-5|once
TGCAGCGTAACGGGGGGCCGGGAGACCCAGTACTTC
CSVTGGRETQYF
>NA|16|TRBV6-5|TRBJ2-7|NA
TGTGCCAGCAGTTACTCGACCAGCGCCCCTAGGAACGAGCAGTACTTC
CASSYSTSAPRNEQYF
>NA|13|TRBV10-3|TRBJ2-5|NA
TGTGCCATCAGTGAGTCGGGGATTGAGACCCAGTACTTC
CAISESGIETQYF
>TRBD1|16|TRBV6-5|TRBJ2-7|NA
TGTGCCAGCAGTCAGGCCCTGACAGGGAGACCCTACGAGCAGTACTTC
CASSQALTGRPYEQYF
>NA|15|TRBV27|TRBJ2-7|few
TGTGCCAGCAGTTTCGCGGGCCAGGCATTCTACGAGCAGTACTTC
CASSFAGQAFYEQYF
>TRBD1|16|TRBV6-1|TRBJ2-7|NA
TGTGCCAGCAGTTATCCGGGACAGGGGGCGGCTTACGAGCAGTACTTC
CASSYPGQGAAYEQYF
>TRBD1|14|TRBV10-2|TRBJ2-7|NA
TGCGCCAGCATCCAGGACAGGAGCCGATACGAGCAGTACTTC
CASIQDRSRYEQYF
>NA|14|TRBV19|TRBJ2-3|NA
TGTGCCAGTAGTATAGGGCTGAGCACAGATACGCAGTATTTT
CASSIGLSTDTQYF
>TRBD1|16|TRBV12-3/TRBV12-4|TRBJ1-2|NA
TGTGCCAGCAGTTTTTTTAGGACAGGGGGCGACTATGGCTACACCTTC
CASSFFRTGGDYGYTF
>NA|15|TRBV7-9|TRBJ1-2|many
TGTGCCAGCAGCTTAGACGGCAGGGAATCCTATGGCTACACCTTC
CASSLDGRESYGYTF
>TRBD1|13|TRBV12-3/TRBV12-4|TRBJ1-5|many
TGTGCCAGCAGACCGACAGGGGATCAGCCCCAGCATTTT
CASRPTGDQPQHF
>NA|12|TRBV20-1|TRBJ1-5|NA
TGCAGTGCCCTGAAGGGGAATCAGCCCCAGCATTTT
CSALKGNQPQHF
>NA|14|TRBV19|TRBJ2-6|many
TGTGCCAGTAGGGGAGGTAAAGGGGCCAACGTCCTGACTTTC
CASRGGKGANVLTF
>NA|14|TRBV7-9|TRBJ2-7|many
TGTGCCAGCAGCTTAGTCGGGCCTATCTACGAGCAGTACTTC
CASSLVGPIYEQYF
>TRBD1|14|TRBV28|TRBJ2-7|NA
TGTGCCAGCAGATCAGACAGGGTGAACTACGAGCAGTACTTC
CASRSDRVNYEQYF
>NA|14|TRBV29-1|TRBJ1-1|once
TGCAGCGCTCTGACAGTACTTATGAACACTGAAGCTTTCTTT
CSALTVLMNTEAFF
>NA|15|TRBV19|TRBJ2-2|NA
TGTGCCAGTAAAACTGACAGGTCAGGGACCGGGGAGCTGTTTTTT
CASKTDRSGTGELFF
>NA|16|TRBV7-2|TRBJ2-7|few
TGTGCCAGCAGCTTAGTCGGGTCAGCGAGCTCCTACGAGCAGTACTTC
CASSLVGSASSYEQYF
>NA|12|TRBV29-1|TRBJ2-5|few
TGCAGCGTTGTGAGTCCCGAGGAGACCCAGTACTTC
CSVVSPEETQYF
>NA|16|TRBV19|TRBJ1-1|few
TGTGCCAGTAGTAAACTTACCTTCAGGGAATACACTGAAGCTTTCTTT
CASSKLTFREYTEAFF
>NA|15|TRBV4-1|TRBJ1-1|few
TGCGCCAGCAGCCAAGGAGAGGGTTATTGGACTGAAGCTTTCTTT
CASSQGEGYWTEAFF
>NA|12|TRBV19|TRBJ1-2|few
TGTGCCAGTAGTATCCTTACAGGGAGCCGGTCTTTC
CASSILTGSRSF
>NA|16|TRBV13|TRBJ1-5|NA
TGTGCCAGCAGCTCAAAGGCTGAACATAGCAATCAGCCCCAGCATTTT
CASSSKAEHSNQPQHF
>TRBD1|15|TRBV12-3/TRBV12-4|TRBJ2-7|NA
TGTGCCAGCAGTTTCGGGACAGTGATTCCCTGCGAGCAGTACTTC
CASSFGTVIPCEQYF
>NA|13|TRBV7-9|TRBJ1-1|many
TGTGCCAGCAGTTATGGGTTTGGCACTGAAGCTTTCTTT
CASSYGFGTEAFF
>NA|14|TRBV29-1|TRBJ2-3|NA
TGCAGCGTTGCCCGGGCGCCAAGCACAGATACGCAGTATTTT
CSVARAPSTDTQYF
>NA|14|TRBV7-9|TRBJ2-7|many
TGTGCCAGCAGCCGGGCGGGTCAGAACTACGAGCAGTACTTC
CASSRAGQNYEQYF
>NA|14|TRBV20-1|TRBJ2-7|many
TGCAGTGCTAGGGGTCTGACTTCACGCTACGAGCAGTACTTC
CSARGLTSRYEQYF
>NA|14|TRBV29-1|TRBJ1-2|NA
TGCAGCTTGTTAAGGACAGCGAAGAACTATGGCTACACCTTC
CSLLRTAKNYGYTF
>NA|14|TRBV5-6|TRBJ2-5|NA
TGTGCCAGCAGCCTCAGGGGTAGCGTCGAGACCCAGTACTTC
CASSLRGSVETQYF
>TRBD1|15|TRBV12-5|TRBJ1-5|many
TGTGCTAGTGGTTTGGCGACAGGGGATAATCAGCCCCAGCATTTT
CASGLATGDNQPQHF
>NA|14|TRBV5-6|TRBJ2-5|NA
TGTGCCGGACTACAGGGGACACTTCAAGAGACCCAGTACTTC
CAGLQGTLQETQYF
>NA|13|TRBV20-1|TRBJ2-5|many
TGCAGTGCTTTTTGGGCCGGGCAAGAGACCCAGTACTTC
CSAFWAGQETQYF
>NA|11|TRBV2|TRBJ2-1|NA
TGTGCCAGCCCAGGAGGCCATGAGCAGTTCTTC
CASPGGHEQFF
>TRBD2|15|TRBV7-9|TRBJ2-5|few
TGTGCCAGCAGCTTGTTCCTAGCGGACCAAGAGACCCAGTACTTC
CASSLFLADQETQYF
>TRBD1|16|TRBV2|TRBJ2-7|NA
TGTGCCAGCAGCCCAGCCAACAGGGGGACCTCCTGCGAGCAGTACTTC
CASSPANRGTSCEQYF
>TRBD2|16|TRBV30|TRBJ2-7|NA
TGTGCCTGGAGTTCCTGGGGGACTAGGAGCATCAACGAGCAGTACTTC
CAWSSWGTRSINEQYF
>TRBD2|16|TRBV7-2|TRBJ2-2|NA
TGTGCCAGCAGCCCCCCAGGGACTAGCGGGAGTGGGGAGCTGTTTTTT
CASSPPGTSGSGELFF
>NA|12|TRBV12-5|TRBJ1-5|few
TGTGCTAGTGGTTTGGACAATCAGCCCCAGCATTTT
CASGLDNQPQHF
>NA|12|TRBV20-1|TRBJ1-2|NA
TGCAGTGCTACCGACAGGAGCTCTGGAAACACCTTC
CSATDRSSGNTF
>NA|13|TRBV7-2|TRBJ2-7|once
TGTGCCAGCAGCTGGGAACGATCATACGAGCAGTACTTC
CASSWERSYEQYF